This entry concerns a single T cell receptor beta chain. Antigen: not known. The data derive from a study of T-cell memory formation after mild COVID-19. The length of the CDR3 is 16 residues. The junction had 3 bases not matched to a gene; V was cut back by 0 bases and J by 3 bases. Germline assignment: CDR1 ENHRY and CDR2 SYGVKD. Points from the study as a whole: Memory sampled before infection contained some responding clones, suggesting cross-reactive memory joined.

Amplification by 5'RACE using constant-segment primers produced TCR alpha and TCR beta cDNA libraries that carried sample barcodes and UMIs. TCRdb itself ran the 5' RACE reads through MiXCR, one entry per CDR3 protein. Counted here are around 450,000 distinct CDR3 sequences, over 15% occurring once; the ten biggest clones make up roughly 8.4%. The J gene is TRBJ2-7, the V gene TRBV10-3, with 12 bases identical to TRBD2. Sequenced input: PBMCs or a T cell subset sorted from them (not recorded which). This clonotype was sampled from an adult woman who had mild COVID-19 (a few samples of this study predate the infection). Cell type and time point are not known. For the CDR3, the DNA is TGTGCCATCAGTGAGTCTGGACTAGCGGGAATCTACGAGCAGTACTTC. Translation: CAISESGLAGIYEQYF.